The clone carrying this T cell receptor (beta chain) was found many times. What it recognizes is unknown. This sample stems from a study of T cell repertoires in cytomegalovirus infection. About the research overall: Indicated by public TCR beta signatures were CMV infection and matching HLA type.

From the reads, TCRdb called clonotypes with MiXCR, one entry per CDR3 protein. Among roughly 240,000 distinct CDR3 sequences listed, 6% to 8% were seen once. Study findings and constraints: Carriage of CMV together with the relevant HLA was identifiable through cumulative public TCR beta family frequency. It was HLA-C-restricted CMV-specific TCR beta clonotypes that dominated the response ex vivo.

Germline loops: CDR1 MDHEN, CDR2 SYDVKM. The CDR3 has 15 amino acids. V was cut by 6 bases and J by 0 bases, with 9 bases left in between. Source material: PBMCs. This clonotype was sampled from a human donor in good health (CMV status not recorded). Some clones in this sample may be carry-over from other donors' samples. This chain joins TRBV28 and TRBJ1-6; tentative D call: TRBD1 (5 bases). CDR3 DNA sequence: TGTGCCAGCAGGCCTGGACACTCCTATAATTCACCCCTCCACTTT. This encodes CASRPGHSYNSPLHF.